The clone carrying this T cell receptor beta chain appeared many times. As yet, its antigen is unknown. These data belong to a study of regulatory T cells in long-lasting Graves disease. The CDR3 loop spans 14 amino acids. The V gene's germline CDR1 is LGHNT and CDR2 FRNRAP. With 2 bases removed from V and 2 bases from J, the gap between germline ends came to 8 bases. In building TCR beta libraries, iRepertoire HTBI primers were used together with Arm-PCR of CDR3 regions. One entry per CDR3 protein, called by TCRdb with MiXCR from the multiplex PCR reads. Here the sample spans a few hundred thousand distinct CDR3 sequences, roughly 13% being singletons. Time point here: newly diagnosed GD, antithyroid drugs for less than 3 months. From RNA extracted from PBMCs, the TCR library was made. Study-wide results and limits: The study found TRBV28, TRBJ1-2 and TRBJ2-5 favored in persistent disease.

The same specimen was also included in a second study, on T cells in Graves' hyperthyroidism and ophthalmopathy.

The receptor was derived from a man aged 25-45 years with Graves disease. Sequenced material: peripheral blood mononuclear cells (PBMCs), taken at new diagnosis, from a patient treated with antithyroid drugs. The genes are TRBV12-5 and TRBJ2-3, with D possibly TRBD2 on 6 matching bases. CDR3 sequence (DNA): TGTGCTAGTGGTTTGTGGAGGGACACAGATACGCAGTATTTT. Protein sequence: CASGLWRDTDTQYF.